This T cell receptor (beta chain) was obtained from a study of T cells after posttransplantation cyclophosphamide. Findings and limits, study-wide: Tissue-infiltrating T cells from skin or gut overlapped little with blood T cells. TRB clonality was highly associated with recipient CMV seropositivity and reactivation. Donor-recipient repertoire similarity was low at 1-2 months, rising over year one.

The CDR3 totals 15 residues. Trimming stripped 4 bases from V and 0 bases from J, with 13 bases between. In germline, CDR1 is GTSNPN, CDR2 SVGIG (reference sequence). This related bone marrow graft donor gave peripheral blood on the day of marrow donation. Libraries were prepared by immunoSEQ multiplex PCR; TCRdb keeps only in-frame clonotypes and omits some of them. Observed in the sample are about 24,000 clones, none of them singletons. This clone was seen many times. The antigen is not known. This receptor was taken from a woman aged 55-69 years in good health, CMV-negative, and a related stem cell transplant donor. Sequencing was done on a sample of PBMCs. V gene TRBV30 combines with J gene TRBJ1-3, with D possibly matching TRBD1 (6 bases). The CDR3 DNA follows: TGTGCCTGGACCGGACAGTCTATCTCTGGAAACACCATATATTTT. As protein: CAWTGQSISGNTIYF.